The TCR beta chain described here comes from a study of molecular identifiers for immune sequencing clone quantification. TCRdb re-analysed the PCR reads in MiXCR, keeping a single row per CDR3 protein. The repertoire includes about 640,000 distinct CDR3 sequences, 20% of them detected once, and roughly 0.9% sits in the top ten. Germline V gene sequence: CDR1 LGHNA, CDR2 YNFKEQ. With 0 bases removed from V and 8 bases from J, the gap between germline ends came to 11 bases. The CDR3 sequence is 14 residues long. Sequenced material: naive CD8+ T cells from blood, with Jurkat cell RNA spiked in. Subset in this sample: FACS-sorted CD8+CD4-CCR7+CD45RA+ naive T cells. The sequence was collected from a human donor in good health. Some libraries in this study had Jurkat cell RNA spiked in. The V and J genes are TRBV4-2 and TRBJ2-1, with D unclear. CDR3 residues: CASSQEEAADEQFF. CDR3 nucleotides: TGTGCCAGCAGCCAAGAAGAAGCCGCGGATGAGCAGTTCTTC.